One and the same sample provided the 13 T cell receptor beta chains below, sequenced in a study of cytomegalovirus exposure and HLA in healthy donors. Profiling relied on immunoSEQ multiplex PCR, and the TCRdb table lists in-frame clones only, not all of them. Of about 83,000 clones detected, about 95% appear once; the ten largest clones hold 1.3%. The sample comprised PBMCs. The receptors here all came from a woman aged 18-30 years in good health and CMV-seronegative.

The gene calls are TRBV10-3 and TRBJ2-3, with 9 bases fitting TRBD2. Germline lookup yields CDR1 ENHRY and CDR2 SYGVKD. V lost 7 bases and J lost 4; bases outside the gene matches: 12. The length of the CDR3 is 16 residues. The DNA of the CDR3 is TGTGCCATCACTCCAGTAGCGGGAGTATCGGCAGATACGCAGTATTTT. It yields the protein CAITPVAGVSADTQYF.

The rearrangement uses TRBV9 and TRBJ1-3; D unresolved. The CDR3 is 14 residues long. Germline-derived CDR1 and CDR2 are SGDLS and YYNGEE. Trimming left V 4 bases short and J 8 bases short, with 16 bases between. The CDR3 nucleotides read TGTGCCAGCAGCCCAGAGGCGGCGACGGACACCATATATTTT. Protein sequence: CASSPEAATDTIYF.

CDR3 amino acids: CASSPRPTGFYGYTF. DNA for the CDR3: TGTGCCAGCAGCCCCCGACCGACAGGCTTCTATGGCTACACCTTC. The rearrangement links TRBV11-2 to TRBJ1-2; a weak D match, TRBD1 (6 bases). The CDR3 spans 15 residues. V lost 5 bases to trimming and J lost 4 bases, with 17 bases between them. Germline V gene sequence: CDR1 SGHAT, CDR2 FQNNGV.

This chain joins TRBV11-2 and TRBJ2-5; D perhaps matches TRBD1 (5 bases). The germline V and J ends were trimmed by 5 bases and 6 bases, with 13 bases remaining between them. The germline gives CDR1 SGHAT, CDR2 FQNNGV. The CDR3 loop spans 13 amino acids. In DNA form, the CDR3 reads TGTGCCAGCAGCCCTCAGGGTGCGCAGACCCAGTACTTC. It is translated as CASSPQGAQTQYF.

The rearrangement uses TRBV2 and TRBJ1-1; 11 nucleotides line up with TRBD1. Germline V gene data show CDR1 as SNHLY and CDR2 as FYNNEI. V trimming: 3 bases; J trimming: 6 bases; junction bases outside the gene matches: 9. This CDR3 contains 16 residues. Here the CDR3 DNA reads TGTGCCAGCAGTGAGGGGGGGACAGGGGGGTTATCTGAAGCTTTCTTT. This sequence encodes CASSEGGTGGLSEAFF.

This chain uses TRBV2 with TRBJ1-2, with TRBD1 identical over 8 bases. There are 14 residues in the CDR3. Per the germline V gene, CDR1 is SNHLY and CDR2 is FYNNEI. Trimming at V came to 6 bases and at J to 1 base, leaving 4 bases not matched to a gene. The CDR3 DNA is TGTGCCAGCAGGCGACAGGGGAGTAACTATGGCTACACCTTC. Its translation is CASRRQGSNYGYTF.

The genes are TRBV5-1 and TRBJ1-1; D remains unclear. The CDR3 is 13 amino acids. V lost 6 bases and J lost 2, with 11 bases in between. In germline, CDR1 is SGHRS, CDR2 YFSETQ. The CDR3 spells CASTWAVNTEAFF. The CDR3 DNA is TGCGCCAGCACTTGGGCCGTAAACACTGAAGCTTTCTTT.

The rearrangement links TRBV19 to TRBJ1-2, with 7 bases lining up with TRBD1. V lost 4 bases and J lost 4; bases outside the gene matches: 15. The length of the CDR3 is 17 residues. Looked up from germline, CDR1 is LNHDA and CDR2 is SQIVND (reference sequence). The CDR3 DNA reads TGTGCCAGTAGTACGACCGAGATGACAGGGCGGAGCTATGGCTACACCTTC. This codes for CASSTTEMTGRSYGYTF.

V is TRBV9 and J is TRBJ2-3; D is unresolved. This CDR3 contains 15 residues. CDR1 SGDLS and CDR2 YYNGEE come from the germline V gene. V lost 0 bases to trimming and J lost 0 bases, with 8 bases between them. DNA of the CDR3: TGTGCCAGCAGCGTAGGAGTATGGAGCACAGATACGCAGTATTTT. This gives the protein CASSVGVWSTDTQYF.

This chain uses TRBV5-4 with TRBJ1-3; D remains ambiguous. The CDR3 consists of 17 residues. Trimming took off 0 bases at V and 0 bases at J, with 13 bases between the two ends. Germline V gives CDR1 SGHNT, CDR2 YYREEE (reference sequence). Here the CDR3 reads CASSLESGSLSGNTIYF. In nucleotides, the CDR3 is TGTGCCAGCAGCTTGGAGTCAGGCAGCCTCTCTGGAAACACCATATATTTT. The full variable domain, its missing parts supplied by reference TRBV5-4 and TRBJ1-3, is ETGVTQSPTHLIKTRGQQVTLRCSSQSGHNTVSWYQQALGQGPQFIFQYYREEENGRGNFPPRFSGLQFPNYSSELNVNALELDDSALYLCASSLESGSLSGNTIYFGEGSWLTVV.

The chain joins TRBV18 to TRBJ2-7; D is unclear. CDR3 length: 14 residues. Germline loops: CDR1 KGHSH, CDR2 LQKENI. V lost 3 bases and J 2 bases, leaving 11 bases between the germline ends. Here the CDR3 DNA reads TGTGCCAGCTCACCGCCGACATCAGCCTACGAGCAGTACTTC. It specifies CASSPPTSAYEQYF.

The V and J genes are TRBV6-1 and TRBJ2-4, with TRBD1 matching over 10 bases. J lost 5 bases, V lost 6 bases, and 7 bases had no gene match. Germline CDR1 is MNHNS and CDR2 is SASEGT. The CDR3 length is 15 residues. The CDR3 nucleotides are TGTGCCAGCAGGCCGGACAGGGGGTTCGAAAACATTCAGTACTTC. It encodes CASRPDRGFENIQYF.

The chain couples TRBV14 to TRBJ2-7; 15 bases line up with TRBD2. V lost 1 base to trimming and J lost 1 base; unmatched junction nucleotides: 17. Per the germline V gene, CDR1 is SGHDN and CDR2 is FVKESK. The CDR3 runs 22 residues. CDR3 nucleotides: TGTGCCAGCAGCCAAGTAGGACAGGGCGGGACTAGCGGGAGGTGGGTTTCCTACGAGCAGTACTTC. It yields the protein CASSQVGQGGTSGRWVSYEQYF.